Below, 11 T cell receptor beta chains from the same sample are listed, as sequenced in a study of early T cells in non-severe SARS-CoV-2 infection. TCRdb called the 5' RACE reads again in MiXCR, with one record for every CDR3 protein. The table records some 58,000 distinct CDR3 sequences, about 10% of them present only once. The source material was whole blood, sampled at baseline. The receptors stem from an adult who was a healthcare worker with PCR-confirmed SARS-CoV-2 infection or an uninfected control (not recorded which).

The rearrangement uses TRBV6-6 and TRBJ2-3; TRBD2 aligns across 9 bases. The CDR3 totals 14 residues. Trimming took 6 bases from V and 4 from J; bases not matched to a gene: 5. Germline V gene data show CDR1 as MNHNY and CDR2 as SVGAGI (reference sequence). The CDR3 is CASSTAGGADTQYF. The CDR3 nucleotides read TGTGCCAGCAGCACCGCGGGGGGGGCAGATACGCAGTATTTT.

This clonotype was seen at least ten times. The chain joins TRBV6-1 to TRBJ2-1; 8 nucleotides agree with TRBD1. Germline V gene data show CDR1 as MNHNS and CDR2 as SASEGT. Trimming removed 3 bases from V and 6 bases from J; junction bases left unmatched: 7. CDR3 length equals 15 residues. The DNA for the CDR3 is TGTGCCAGCAGTGATTCAGGGGGCAATGGCAATGAGCAGTTCTTC. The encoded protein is CASSDSGGNGNEQFF.

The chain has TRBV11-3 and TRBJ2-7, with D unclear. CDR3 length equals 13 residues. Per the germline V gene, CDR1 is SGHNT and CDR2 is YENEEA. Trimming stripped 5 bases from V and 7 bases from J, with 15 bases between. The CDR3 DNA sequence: TGTGCCAGCAGCGGAAGCGCCACCCGGGAGCAGTACTTC. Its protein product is CASSGSATREQYF.

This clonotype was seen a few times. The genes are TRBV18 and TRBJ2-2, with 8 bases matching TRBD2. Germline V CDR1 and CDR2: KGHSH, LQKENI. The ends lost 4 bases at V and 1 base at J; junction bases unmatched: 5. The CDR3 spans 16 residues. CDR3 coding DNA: TGTGCCAGCTCACTGACTAGCGCTGGGAACACCGGGGAGCTGTTTTTT. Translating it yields CASSLTSAGNTGELFF.

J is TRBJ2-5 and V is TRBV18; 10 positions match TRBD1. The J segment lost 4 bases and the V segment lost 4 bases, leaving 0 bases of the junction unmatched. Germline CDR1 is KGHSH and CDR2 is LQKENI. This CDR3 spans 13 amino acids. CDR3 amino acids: CASSRTGGETQYF. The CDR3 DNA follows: TGTGCCAGCTCACGGACAGGGGGAGAGACCCAGTACTTC.

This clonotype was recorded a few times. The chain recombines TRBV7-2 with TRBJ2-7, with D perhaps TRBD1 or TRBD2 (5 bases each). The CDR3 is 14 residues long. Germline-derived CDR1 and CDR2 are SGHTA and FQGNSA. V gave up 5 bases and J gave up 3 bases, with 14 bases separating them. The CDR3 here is CASSVPGRSYEQYF. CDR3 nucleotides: TGTGCCAGCAGCGTGCCGGGACGGAGCTACGAGCAGTACTTC. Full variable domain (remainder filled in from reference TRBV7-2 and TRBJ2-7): GAGVSQSPSNKVTEKGKDVELRCDPISGHTALYWYRQSLGQGLEFLIYFQGNSAPDKSGLPSDRFSAERTGGSVSTLTIQRTQQEDSAVYLCASSVPGRSYEQYFGPGTRLTVT.

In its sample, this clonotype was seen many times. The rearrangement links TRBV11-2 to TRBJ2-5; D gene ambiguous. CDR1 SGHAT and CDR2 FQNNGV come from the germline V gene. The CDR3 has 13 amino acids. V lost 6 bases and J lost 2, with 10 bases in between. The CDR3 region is CASRRAGQETQYF. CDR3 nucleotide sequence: TGTGCCAGCAGAAGGGCAGGTCAAGAGACCCAGTACTTC. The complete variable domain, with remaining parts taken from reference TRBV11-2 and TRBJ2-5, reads EAGVAQSPRYKIIEKRQSVAFWCNPISGHATLYWYQQILGQGPKLLIQFQNNGVVDDSQLPKDRFSAERLKGVDSTLKIQPAKLEDSAVYLCASRRAGQETQYFGPGTRLLVL.

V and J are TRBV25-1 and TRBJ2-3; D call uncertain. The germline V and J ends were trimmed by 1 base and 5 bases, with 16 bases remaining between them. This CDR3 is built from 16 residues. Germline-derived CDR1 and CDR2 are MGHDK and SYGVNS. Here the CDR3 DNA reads TGTGCCAGCAGTGAATTCTCGCCTAAAACGGGAGATACGCAGTATTTT. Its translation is CASSEFSPKTGDTQYF.

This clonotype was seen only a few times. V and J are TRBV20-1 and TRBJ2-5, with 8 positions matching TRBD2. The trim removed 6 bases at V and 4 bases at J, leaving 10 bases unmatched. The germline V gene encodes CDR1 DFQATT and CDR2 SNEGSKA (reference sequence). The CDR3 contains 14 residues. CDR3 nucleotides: TGCAGTGCAAGCCCGGGACTAGAGAGAGAGACCCAGTACTTC. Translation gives CSASPGLERETQYF.

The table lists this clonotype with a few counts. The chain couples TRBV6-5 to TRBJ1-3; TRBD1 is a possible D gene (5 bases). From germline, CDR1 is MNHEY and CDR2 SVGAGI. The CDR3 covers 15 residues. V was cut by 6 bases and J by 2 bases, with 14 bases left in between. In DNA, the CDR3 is TGTGCCAGCAGCGTAGAAGGGGCGGCTGGAAACACCATATATTTT. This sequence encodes CASSVEGAAGNTIYF.

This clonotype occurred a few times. The CDR3 sequence: CASMRWQGPSETQYF. CDR3 bases: TGTGCCAGTATGCGGTGGCAGGGACCCTCGGAGACCCAGTACTTC. The rearrangement links TRBV19 to TRBJ2-5, with D possibly being TRBD1 or TRBD2 (5 bases each). Between the trimmed V and J ends, which lost 7 bases and 5 bases, there was a span of 20 bases. The CDR3 length is 15 residues. Germline V gene data show CDR1 as LNHDA and CDR2 as SQIVND (reference sequence).